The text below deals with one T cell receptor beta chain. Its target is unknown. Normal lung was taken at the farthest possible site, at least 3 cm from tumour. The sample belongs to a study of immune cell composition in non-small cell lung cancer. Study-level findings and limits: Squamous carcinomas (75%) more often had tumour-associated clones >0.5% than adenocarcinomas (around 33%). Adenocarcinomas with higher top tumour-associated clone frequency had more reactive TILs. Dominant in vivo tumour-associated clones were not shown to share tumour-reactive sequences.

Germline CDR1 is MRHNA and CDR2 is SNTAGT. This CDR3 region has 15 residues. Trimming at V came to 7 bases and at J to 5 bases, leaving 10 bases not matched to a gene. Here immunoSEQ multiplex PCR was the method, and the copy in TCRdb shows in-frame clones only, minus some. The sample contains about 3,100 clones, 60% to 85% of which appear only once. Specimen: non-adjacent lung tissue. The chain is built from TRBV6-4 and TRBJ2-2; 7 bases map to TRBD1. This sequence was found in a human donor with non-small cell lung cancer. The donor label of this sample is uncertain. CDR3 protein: CASTCRTGQTGELFF. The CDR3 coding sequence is TGTGCCAGCACCTGCCGGACAGGTCAAACCGGGGAGCTGTTTTTT.